This T cell receptor (beta chain) was retrieved from a study of blood T cells in healthy people across ages. CDR1 is MGHDK and CDR2 is SYGVNS in the germline V gene. This CDR3 has 17 amino acids. V lost 3 bases and J lost 2; bases outside the gene matches: 12. A sample-barcoded 5' primer and a J-beta primer mix were used in a second PCR of roughly 6 to 11 cycles. Each cDNA molecule was tagged by a template-switch adaptor with 12 random nucleotides. TCRdb re-called the 5' RACE reads through MiXCR, storing one row per CDR3 protein. The sample includes some 850,000 distinct CDR3 sequences, around a quarter of them seen just once. The data also belong to a second study, concerning T cells of mothers and their children. From that report: Slightly higher but non-significant overlap marked related mother-child pairs versus unrelated pairs.

This chain uses TRBV25-1 with TRBJ1-2; 7 nucleotides line up with TRBD1. The sequenced sample was blood. The TCR originated in a boy aged 5-17 years in good health. CDR3 residues: CASSDPGQAGLNYGYTF. CDR3 DNA sequence: TGTGCCAGCAGTGACCCCGGACAGGCTGGACTCAACTATGGCTACACCTTC.